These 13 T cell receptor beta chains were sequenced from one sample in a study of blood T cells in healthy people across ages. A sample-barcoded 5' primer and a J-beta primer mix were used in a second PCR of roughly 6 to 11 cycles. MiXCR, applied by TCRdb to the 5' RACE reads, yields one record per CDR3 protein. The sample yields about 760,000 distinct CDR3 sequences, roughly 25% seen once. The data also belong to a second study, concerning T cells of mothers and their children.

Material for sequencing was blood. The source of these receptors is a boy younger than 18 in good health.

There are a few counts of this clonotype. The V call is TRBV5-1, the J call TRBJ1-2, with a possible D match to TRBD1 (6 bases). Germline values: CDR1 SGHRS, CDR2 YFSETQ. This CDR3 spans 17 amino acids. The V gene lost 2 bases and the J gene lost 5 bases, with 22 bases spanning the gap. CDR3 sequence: CASSLLKGSGTPYGYTF. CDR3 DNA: TGCGCCAGCAGCTTACTAAAAGGTTCTGGGACACCTTATGGCTACACCTTC.

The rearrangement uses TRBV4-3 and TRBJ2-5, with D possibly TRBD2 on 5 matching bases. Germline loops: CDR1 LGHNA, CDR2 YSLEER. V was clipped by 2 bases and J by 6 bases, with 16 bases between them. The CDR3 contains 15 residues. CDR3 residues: CASSQSSLAGKTQYF. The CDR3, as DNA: TGCGCCAGCAGCCAATCCTCACTGGCGGGCAAGACCCAGTACTTC.

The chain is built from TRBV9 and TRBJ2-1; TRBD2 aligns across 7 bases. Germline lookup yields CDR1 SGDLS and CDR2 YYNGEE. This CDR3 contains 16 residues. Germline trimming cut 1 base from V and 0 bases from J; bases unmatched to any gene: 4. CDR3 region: CASSVSGGSSYNEQFF. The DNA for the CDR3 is TGTGCCAGCAGCGTAAGTGGCGGGAGCTCCTACAATGAGCAGTTCTTC.

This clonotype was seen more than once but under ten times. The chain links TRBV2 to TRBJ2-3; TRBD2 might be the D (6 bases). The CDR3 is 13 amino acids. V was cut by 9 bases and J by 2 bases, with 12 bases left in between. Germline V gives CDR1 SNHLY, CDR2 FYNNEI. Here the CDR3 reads CARRDSLTDTQYF. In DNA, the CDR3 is TGTGCCAGGAGGGACTCCCTCACAGATACGCAGTATTTT.

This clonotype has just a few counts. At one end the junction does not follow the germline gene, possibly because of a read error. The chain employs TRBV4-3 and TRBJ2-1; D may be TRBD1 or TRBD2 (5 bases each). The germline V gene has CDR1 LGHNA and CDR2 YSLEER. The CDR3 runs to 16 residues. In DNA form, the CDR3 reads TGCGCCAGCAGCCAAGGGGACCGAGGGTCCTACAATGAGCAGCTCTTC. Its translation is CASSQGDRGSYNEQLF.

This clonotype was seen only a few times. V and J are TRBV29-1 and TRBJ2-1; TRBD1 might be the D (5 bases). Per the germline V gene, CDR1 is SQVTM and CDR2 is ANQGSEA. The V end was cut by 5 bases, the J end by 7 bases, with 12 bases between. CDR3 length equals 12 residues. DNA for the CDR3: TGCAGCGTTATAGCAGGGAAAAATGAGCAGTTCTTC. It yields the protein CSVIAGKNEQFF.

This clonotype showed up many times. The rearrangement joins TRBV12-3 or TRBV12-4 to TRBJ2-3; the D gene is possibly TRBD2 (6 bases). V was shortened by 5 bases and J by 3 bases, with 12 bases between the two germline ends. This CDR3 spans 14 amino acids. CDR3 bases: TGTGCCAGCAGTAGCGGGTTTTCGACAGATACGCAGTATTTT. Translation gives CASSSGFSTDTQYF.

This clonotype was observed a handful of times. CDR3 bases: TGCAGTGCATGGGCCCCGGAGCGGGATCATGAGCAGTTCTTC. It encodes CSAWAPERDHEQFF. The gene calls are TRBV20-1 and TRBJ2-1, with 7 bases fitting TRBD2. The CDR3 length is 14 residues. Germline trimming cut 6 bases from V and 8 bases from J; bases unmatched to any gene: 13. Germline assignment: CDR1 DFQATT and CDR2 SNEGSKA (reference sequence).

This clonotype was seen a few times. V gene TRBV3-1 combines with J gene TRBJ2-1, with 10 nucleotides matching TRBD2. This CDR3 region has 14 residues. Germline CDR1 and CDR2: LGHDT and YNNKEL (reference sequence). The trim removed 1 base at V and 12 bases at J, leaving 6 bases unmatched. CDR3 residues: CASSQAPSGSRQFF. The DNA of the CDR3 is TGTGCCAGCAGCCAAGCCCCTAGCGGGAGTCGGCAGTTCTTC.

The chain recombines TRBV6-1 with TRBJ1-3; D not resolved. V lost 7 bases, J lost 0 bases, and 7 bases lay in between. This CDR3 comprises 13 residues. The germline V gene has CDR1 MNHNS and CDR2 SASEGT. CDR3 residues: CASNGFSGNTIYF. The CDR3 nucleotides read TGTGCCAGCAACGGGTTCTCTGGAAACACCATATATTTT.

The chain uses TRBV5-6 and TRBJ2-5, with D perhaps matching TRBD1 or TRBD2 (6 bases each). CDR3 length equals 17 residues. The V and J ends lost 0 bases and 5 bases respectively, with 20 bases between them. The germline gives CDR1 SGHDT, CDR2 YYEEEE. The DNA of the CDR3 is TGTGCCAGCAGCTTGGGGCCTAGCGAGGGGGGTCTGGAGACCCAGTACTTC. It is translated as CASSLGPSEGGLETQYF.

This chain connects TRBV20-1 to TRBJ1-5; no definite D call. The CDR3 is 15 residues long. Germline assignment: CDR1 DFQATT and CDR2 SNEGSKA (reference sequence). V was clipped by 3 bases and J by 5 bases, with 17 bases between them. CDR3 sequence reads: CSASGLGRFDQPQHF. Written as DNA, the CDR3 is TGCAGTGCTAGCGGCCTCGGACGTTTTGATCAGCCCCAGCATTTT.

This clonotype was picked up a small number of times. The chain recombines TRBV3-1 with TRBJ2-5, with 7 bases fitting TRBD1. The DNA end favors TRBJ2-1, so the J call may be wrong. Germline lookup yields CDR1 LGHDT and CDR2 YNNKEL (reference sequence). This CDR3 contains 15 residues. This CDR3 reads CASSQEQGWENEQFF. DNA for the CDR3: TGTGCCAGCAGCCAAGAACAGGGGTGGGAAAATGAGCAGTTCTTC.